The 25 T cell receptor beta chains listed next were all sequenced from one sample in a study of T cell responses to AZD1222 COVID-19 vaccine. Sequenced by immunoSEQ multiplex PCR; TCRdb stores in-frame clones only, minus some. The table includes tens of thousands of clones, around 85% detected once. The material sequenced was peripheral blood, taken on day 0 of MenACWY control vaccination. The receptors come from an adult in good health.

The chain uses TRBV19 and TRBJ1-5; 9 bases agree with TRBD1. Losses at the gene ends were 6 bases for V and 6 bases for J; bases not matched to a gene: 9. CDR1 is LNHDA, CDR2 SQIVND, per germline (reference sequence). This CDR3 region has 15 residues. The CDR3 DNA follows: TGTGCCAGTAGCGGCGGACAGGGGCGGATTCAGCCCCAGCATTTT. Amino acid sequence: CASSGGQGRIQPQHF.

The rearrangement uses TRBV5-8 and TRBJ2-1; no firm D call. Germline V gene sequence: CDR1 SGHTS, CDR2 YDEGEE. The CDR3 loop spans 15 amino acids. V lost 1 base and J 0 bases, leaving 8 bases between the germline ends. In DNA form, the CDR3 reads TGTGCCAGCAGCTTGAGAGCTAGCTCCTACAATGAGCAGTTCTTC. It encodes CASSLRASSYNEQFF. Supplemented by reference TRBV5-8 and TRBJ2-1, the full variable domain reads EAGVTQSPTHLIKTRGQQATLRCSPISGHTSVYWYQQALGLGLQFLLWYDEGEERNRGNFPPRFSGRQFPNYSSELNVNALELEDSALYLCASSLRASSYNEQFFGPGTRLTVL.

This clone was seen a few times. The chain recombines TRBV20-1 with TRBJ2-1, with 10 bases that match TRBD2. J was trimmed by 4 bases and V by 3 bases; bases with no gene match: 12. The CDR3 loop spans 17 amino acids. Germline CDR1 DFQATT, CDR2 SNEGSKA (reference sequence). CDR3 region: CSASFPFGLAVYNEQFF. For the CDR3, the DNA is TGCAGTGCTAGTTTTCCTTTTGGACTAGCGGTTTACAATGAGCAGTTCTTC.

The V and J genes are TRBV3-1 (or the pseudogene TRBV3-2) and TRBJ1-1, with D tentatively TRBD1 (5 bases). The CDR3 sequence is 15 residues long. V dropped 4 bases and J dropped 8 bases, with 20 bases sitting between them. Germline values: CDR1 LGHDT, CDR2 YNNKEL (reference sequence). DNA for the CDR3: TGTGCCAGCAGCCCTTCGGGCAGGGCCTACCTCGAAGCTTTCTTT. Residues: CASSPSGRAYLEAFF.

This rearrangement joins TRBV5-1 to TRBJ1-4, with D possibly being TRBD1 (6 bases). The V gene lost 3 bases and the J gene lost 4 bases, with 10 bases spanning the gap. Germline CDR1 is SGHRS and CDR2 is YFSETQ. The CDR3 extends over 14 amino acids. CDR3 DNA sequence: TGCGCCAGCAGCTCGGGACACATTAATGAAAAACTGTTTTTT. The encoded protein is CASSSGHINEKLFF.

V gene TRBV2 combines with J gene TRBJ2-7; weak D call: TRBD1 (6 bases). CDR1 is SNHLY, CDR2 FYNNEI, per germline. V lost 6 bases, J lost 0 bases, and 12 bases lay in between. The CDR3 is 14 amino acids. In nucleotides, the CDR3 is TGTGCCAGCAGGGCACAGGGAAACTCCTACGAGCAGTACTTC. It specifies CASRAQGNSYEQYF.

The genes are TRBV30 and TRBJ2-7, with D perhaps TRBD2 (7 bases). The V gene lost 3 bases and the J gene lost 3 bases, with 12 bases spanning the gap. Germline lookup yields CDR1 GTSNPN and CDR2 SVGIG (reference sequence). This CDR3 is built from 13 residues. The chain's CDR3 is CAWRGGVGYEQYF. CDR3 in DNA: TGTGCCTGGAGAGGGGGGGTGGGCTACGAGCAGTACTTC.

The chain employs TRBV28 and TRBJ2-5; D is possibly TRBD1 (6 bases). The CDR3 length is 15 residues. V lost 6 bases and J lost 4, with 18 bases in between. Germline values: CDR1 MDHEN, CDR2 SYDVKM. As DNA, the CDR3 is TGTGCCAGCAGCCAATTAACAGGGCCTGGAGAGACCCAGTACTTC. Translated, it gives CASSQLTGPGETQYF.

J is TRBJ2-1 and V is TRBV14; no reliable D call. Trimming pared 0 bases from V and 6 bases from J, leaving 6 bases between. Germline CDR1 reads SGHDN; CDR2 reads FVKESK. CDR3 size: 13 residues. This chain's CDR3 is CASSQEWRNEQFF. DNA for the CDR3: TGTGCCAGCAGCCAAGAATGGCGCAATGAGCAGTTCTTC.

This chain uses TRBV29-1 with TRBJ1-1; 10 nucleotides align to TRBD1. This CDR3 region has 13 residues. Looked up from germline, CDR1 is SQVTM and CDR2 is ANQGSEA. V shed 3 bases, J shed 6 bases, and the junction held 4 bases outside the gene matches. CDR3 residues: CSVERDRGAEAFF. The CDR3 DNA is TGCAGCGTTGAGAGGGACAGGGGTGCTGAAGCTTTCTTT.

The chain links TRBV6-5 to TRBJ2-5; D is possibly TRBD1 or TRBD2 (6 bases each). V was trimmed by 7 bases and J by 3 bases, leaving 18 bases between them. The germline CDR1 and CDR2 sequences are MNHEY and SVGAGI. The CDR3 has 15 residues. CDR3 protein: CASKELEGGKETQYF. CDR3 nucleotides: TGTGCCAGCAAAGAACTAGAGGGGGGAAAAGAGACCCAGTACTTC.

This sequence joins TRBV7-8 and TRBJ2-2; 10 bases agree with TRBD2. Germline V gene lookup returns CDR1 SGHVS and CDR2 FQNEAQ. V dropped 1 base and J dropped 9; count of bases not matched to a gene: 5. The CDR3 has 15 amino acids. The CDR3 DNA reads as TGTGCCAGCAGCTTAGGTCTAGCGGGAGCACGGGAGCTGTTTTTT. It translates to CASSLGLAGARELFF.

The chain couples TRBV19 to TRBJ2-4; no firm D call. There are 12 residues in the CDR3. The V end was cut by 6 bases, the J end by 7 bases, with 10 bases between. Germline CDR1 and CDR2: LNHDA and SQIVND (reference sequence). CDR3 sequence: CASSLEGNIQYF. In nucleotides, the CDR3 is TGTGCCAGTAGCCTTGAAGGGAACATTCAGTACTTC.

This chain links TRBV4-1 with TRBJ2-5; 9 bases map to TRBD2. Germline V CDR1 and CDR2: MGHRA, YSYEKL. The CDR3 extends over 15 amino acids. Trimming cost V 1 base and J 5 bases; bases outside gene matches: 5. The CDR3 region is CASSQVAGVWETQYF. The CDR3 DNA sequence: TGCGCCAGCAGCCAAGTAGCGGGAGTATGGGAGACCCAGTACTTC.

This clone was seen a single time. The chain employs TRBV6-5 and TRBJ1-2, with D tentatively TRBD1 (5 bases). Per the germline V gene, CDR1 is MNHEY and CDR2 is SVGAGI. The germline V and J ends were trimmed by 6 bases and 7 bases, with 18 bases remaining between them. The length of the CDR3 is 14 residues. CDR3 nucleotides: TGTGCCAGCAGCCCCCGACAGCTGAGCTTTGGCTACACCTTC. This encodes CASSPRQLSFGYTF.

Here the CDR3 reads CASSSGGGAYGYTF. DNA for the CDR3: TGTGCCAGCAGTTCGGGGGGGGGTGCCTATGGCTACACCTTC. The V call is TRBV6-5, the J call TRBJ1-2; D may be TRBD1 (5 bases). Germline lookup yields CDR1 MNHEY and CDR2 SVGAGI. This CDR3 has 14 residues. V shed 4 bases and J shed 4 bases, with 13 bases lying between them.

This chain joins TRBV6-5 and TRBJ2-7; 15 bases map to TRBD2. J gave up 9 bases and V 6 bases, and 9 bases lay outside the gene matches. Per the germline V gene, CDR1 is MNHEY and CDR2 is SVGAGI. This CDR3 is 15 amino acids long. CDR3 region: CASSPRTSGRAGQYF. The CDR3 DNA reads as TGTGCCAGCAGCCCGAGGACTAGCGGGAGGGCCGGGCAGTACTTC.

This sequence joins TRBV5-1 and TRBJ1-1; D gene ambiguous. Trimming took 3 bases from V and 4 from J, leaving 16 bases between them. Germline assignment: CDR1 SGHRS and CDR2 YFSETQ. The CDR3 has 15 amino acids. CDR3 nucleotides: TGCGCCAGCAGCTCCACGTCCTCGCCCCGCACTGAAGCTTTCTTT. This gives the protein CASSSTSSPRTEAFF.

The genes are TRBV5-8 and TRBJ1-5; TRBD1 matches at 9 bases. Germline-derived CDR1 and CDR2 are SGHTS and YDEGEE. The CDR3 runs to 15 residues. Unmatched junction bases numbered 7, after V lost 4 bases and J lost 5 bases. The CDR3 spells CASSPYGQGHQPQHF. The CDR3 nucleotides are TGTGCCAGCAGCCCCTATGGACAGGGGCATCAGCCCCAGCATTTT.

The rearrangement joins TRBV5-1 to TRBJ2-1, with 12 bases fitting TRBD2. Looked up from germline, CDR1 is SGHRS and CDR2 is YFSETQ. V lost 3 bases, J lost 6 bases, and 4 bases stayed unmatched. This CDR3 spans 15 amino acids. The CDR3 region has the DNA TGCGCCAGCAGCTCCCTAGCGGGAGGGGGCAATGAGCAGTTCTTC. Protein sequence: CASSSLAGGGNEQFF. Full variable domain (missing parts from reference TRBV5-1 and TRBJ2-1): KAGVTQTPRYLIKTRGQQVTLSCSPISGHRSVSWYQQTPGQGLQFLFEYFSETQRNKGNFPGRFSGRQFSNSRSEMNVSTLELGDSALYLCASSSLAGGGNEQFFGPGTRLTVL.

The J gene is TRBJ1-5, the V gene TRBV30, with D possibly TRBD1 on 6 matching bases. The V gene's germline CDR1 is GTSNPN and CDR2 SVGIG (reference sequence). V shed 0 bases and J shed 9 bases, with 18 bases lying between them. The CDR3 is 15 amino acids. CDR3 nucleotides: TGTGCCTGGAGTGTACAACAGGGCGGATTGGGGCCCCAGCATTTT. Residues: CAWSVQQGGLGPQHF.

The table lists this clone with a few counts. The V gene is TRBV2, the J gene TRBJ2-7; 7 nucleotides line up with TRBD2. CDR1 SNHLY and CDR2 FYNNEI come from the germline V gene. The CDR3 extends over 14 amino acids. The trim removed 4 bases at V and 2 bases at J, leaving 5 bases unmatched. DNA for the CDR3: TGTGCCAGCAGTGGCGGGAGTCTACCCTACGAGCAGTACTTC. This translates into CASSGGSLPYEQYF.

The CDR3 here is CAWSRQINEKLFF. The CDR3, as DNA: TGTGCCTGGAGTCGTCAGATTAATGAAAAACTGTTTTTT. The V call is TRBV30, the J call TRBJ1-4; D uncertain. Germline-derived CDR1 and CDR2 are GTSNPN and SVGIG (reference sequence). This CDR3 comprises 13 residues. The V end lost 2 bases, the J end lost 4 bases, and 8 bases lay between the germline ends.

The chain joins TRBV19 to TRBJ2-1; 8 positions agree with TRBD2. Germline V CDR1 and CDR2: LNHDA, SQIVND (reference sequence). The V gene end was trimmed by 7 bases and the J gene end by 6 bases; junction bases not matched to a gene: 8. The CDR3 has 14 residues. DNA of the CDR3: TGTGCCAGTACCAAGGGACTAGACACCAATGAGCAGTTCTTC. Its protein is CASTKGLDTNEQFF.

Relative to its sample, this clone is medium-sized. This chain uses TRBV20-1 with TRBJ2-1; the D is unclear. The CDR3 length is 14 residues. Trimming cost V 3 bases and J 3 bases, with 12 bases left between them. CDR1 and CDR2 from the germline V gene are DFQATT and SNEGSKA (reference sequence). Here the CDR3 reads CSASGPRHYNEQFF. DNA of the CDR3: TGCAGTGCTAGTGGCCCTCGACACTACAATGAGCAGTTCTTC.